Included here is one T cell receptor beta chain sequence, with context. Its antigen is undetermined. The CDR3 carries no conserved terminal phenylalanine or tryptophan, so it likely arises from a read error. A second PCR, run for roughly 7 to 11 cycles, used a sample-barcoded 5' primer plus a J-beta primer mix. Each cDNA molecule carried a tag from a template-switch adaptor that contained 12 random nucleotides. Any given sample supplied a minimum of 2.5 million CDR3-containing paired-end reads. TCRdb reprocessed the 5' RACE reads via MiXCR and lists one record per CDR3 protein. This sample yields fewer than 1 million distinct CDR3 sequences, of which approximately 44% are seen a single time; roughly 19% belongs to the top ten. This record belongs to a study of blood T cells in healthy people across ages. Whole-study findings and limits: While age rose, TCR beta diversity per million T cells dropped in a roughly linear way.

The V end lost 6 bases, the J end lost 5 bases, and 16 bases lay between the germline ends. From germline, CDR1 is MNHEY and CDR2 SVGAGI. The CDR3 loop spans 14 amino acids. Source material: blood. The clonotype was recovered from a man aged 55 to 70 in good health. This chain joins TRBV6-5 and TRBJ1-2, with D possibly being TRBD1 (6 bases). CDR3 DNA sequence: TGTGCCAGCAGCTACAGGGCGGCCGATTATGGCTACACCTTA. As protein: CASSYRAADYGYTL.